A selection of T cell receptor beta chains follows, all from one sample in a study of blood T cell repertoires in COVID-19. The protocol was immunoSEQ multiplex PCR, while the TCRdb copy is restricted to in-frame clones and leaves out a portion. The sample includes roughly 62,000 clones, around 87% of them seen just once. The sequencing input was peripheral blood. The receptor source for this set is a human donor with active COVID-19. The donor label of this sample is uncertain. Both conserved end residues are trimmed from each CDR3. D genes are given only for firm matches.

D	length	V	J	CDR3
.	10	TRBV23-1	TRBJ1-3	ASSLLPGHGT
TRBD1	11	TRBV5-1	TRBJ2-7	ASRDGTAYEQY
.	11	TRBV11-3	TRBJ1-1	ASSVEPGTEAF
.	12	TRBV9	TRBJ2-5	ASSVGGTGETQY
.	14	TRBV7-2	TRBJ2-7	ASSRQESWATGEQY
.	13	TRBV5-1	TRBJ1-6	ASSLGDTGNSPLH
TRBD2	14	TRBV11-2	TRBJ2-1	ASSGRGTSANNEQF
TRBD1	14	TRBV4-1	TRBJ2-7	ASRPGTGKVAYEQY
.	16	TRBV7-9	TRBJ1-4	ASSLWVRGVVANEKLF
TRBD1	11	TRBV29-1	TRBJ1-1	SAQGARNTEAF
TRBD1	13	TRBV10-3	TRBJ2-3	AISAGQGTTDTQY
.	10	TRBV29-1	TRBJ2-7	SVRRGSYEQY
.	10	TRBV15	TRBJ1-5	ATSQDNQPQH
.	11	TRBV5-6	TRBJ1-2	ASSPPVFLGYT
TRBD2	13	TRBV27	TRBJ2-1	ASSPRLATYNEQF
.	14	TRBV7-2	TRBJ1-2	ASSSYAGLANYGYT
TRBD1	14	TRBV10-3	TRBJ1-1	AISESAGQGLTEAF
.	12	TRBV7-9	TRBJ2-2	ASRLGANTGELF
.	15	TRBV5-6	TRBJ2-2	ASSLGPGGTNTGELF
TRBD1	12	TRBV11-3	TRBJ1-2	ASSPPWDRYGYT
.	12	TRBV28	TRBJ1-2	ASSLLLGSRGYT
TRBD2	14	TRBV7-9	TRBJ2-3	ASSLTAGVRPDTQY
.	11	TRBV7-2	TRBJ2-7	ASSFDRFYEQY
TRBD2	14	TRBV27	TRBJ2-1	ASSVSGTSSYNEQF
.	12	TRBV6-1	TRBJ1-2	ASSEAGDKRGYT
.	11	TRBV5-4	TRBJ2-5	ASSSGLPEAQY
.	11	TRBV11-2	TRBJ2-7	ASSLVEAREQY
TRBD1	10	TRBV28	TRBJ2-7	ASRDRVYEQY
TRBD1	13	TRBV23-1	TRBJ1-1	ASTADRELYTEAF
.	11	TRBV9	TRBJ1-2	ASSVGQDYGYT
TRBD1	13	TRBV27	TRBJ2-7	ASRKTGQGEDEQY
TRBD1	12	TRBV5-6	TRBJ1-2	ASWAAGGVPGYT
.	14	TRBV7-6	TRBJ2-7	ASSPPTGSTSYEQY
.	13	TRBV5-6	TRBJ1-5	ASSLNLMPGQPQH
.	12	TRBV6-5	TRBJ1-5	ASSRGLPGRPQH
TRBD2	12	TRBV6-5	TRBJ2-1	ASSYPGLLDEQF
.	14	TRBV4-1	TRBJ2-7	ASSNGEARGRYEQY
.	13	TRBV5-8	TRBJ1-5	ASSLSGQYNQPQH
.	19	TRBV21-1	TRBJ2-7	ASTRGSGGHVYAVCSYEQY
TRBD1	13	TRBV25-1	TRBJ2-7	ASSSADRSSYEQY
TRBD1	13	TRBV5-1	TRBJ2-1	ASSLSPDRVHEQF
.	12	TRBV7-9	TRBJ1-4	ASSRRQVNEKLF
.	12	TRBV10-1	TRBJ1-2	ASSVAGWHYGYT
.	13	TRBV10-2	TRBJ2-2	ASSVLDSPTGELF
.	13	TRBV19	TRBJ2-7	ASSIKVGRPGEQY
.	10	TRBV5-6	TRBJ2-7	ASSWSSYEQY
TRBD1	11	TRBV2	TRBJ1-6	ASIGTGRSPLH
TRBD2	11	TRBV6-6	TRBJ2-5	ASTGGGKETQY
TRBD1	11	TRBV29-1	TRBJ1-1	SVTPGGFTEAF
TRBD1	11	TRBV25-1	TRBJ1-1	ASVQGDRTEAF
.	12	TRBV5-1	TRBJ2-7	ASSLATGRGEQY
.	12	TRBV2	TRBJ2-3	ASTRAGGTDTQY